The 5 T cell receptor beta chains in this list originate from one sample, sequenced in a study of human T cells and chemical hapten exposure. The time point is: patch test 1, 2 weeks after DPC sensitization. Treatment given: therapeutic diphenylcyclopropenone sensitization with weekly scalp DPC. In TCRdb, the RACE reads were re-called with MiXCR into one record per CDR3 protein. The data contain about 380,000 distinct CDR3 sequences, approximately 5% of them seen just once; the ten biggest clones take up about 2.2%. Here the sequenced sample was whole blood, taken in connection with sensitization to the hapten diphenylcyclopropenone (DPC). These receptors all stem from a woman between 45 and 65 years old with alopecia areata. Some clones in this sample may be carry-over from other donors' samples.

This clonotype showed up many times. This chain connects TRBV4-2 to TRBJ2-1, with 7 positions matching TRBD2. The CDR3 extends over 14 amino acids. The germline gives CDR1 LGHNA, CDR2 YNFKEQ. The junction had 4 bases not matched to a gene; V was cut back by 2 bases and J by 6 bases. The CDR3 DNA follows: TGTGCCAGCAGCCAACGGGGGGTGGGCAATGAGCAGTTCTTC. It yields the protein CASSQRGVGNEQFF.

This clonotype came up many times. V gene TRBV12-3 or TRBV12-4 combines with J gene TRBJ2-7; TRBD1 might be the D (5 bases). V lost 4 bases and J lost 3, with 13 bases in between. CDR3 length: 14 amino acids. Here the CDR3 reads CASSSDGQVYEQYF. DNA for the CDR3: TGTGCCAGCAGTTCAGATGGACAAGTCTACGAGCAGTACTTC.

This clonotype was observed a handful of times. The rearrangement links TRBV27 to TRBJ2-5; D call uncertain. The germline CDR1 and CDR2 sequences are MNHEY and SMNVEV (reference sequence). The CDR3 is 13 amino acids. V gave up 0 bases and J gave up 7 bases, with 9 bases separating them. The CDR3 reads CASSLSGPGTQYF. The DNA of the CDR3 is TGTGCCAGCAGTTTATCAGGCCCAGGGACCCAGTACTTC.

There are many counts of this clonotype. The chain has TRBV20-1 and TRBJ2-3, with D tentatively TRBD2 (5 bases). The germline V gene encodes CDR1 DFQATT and CDR2 SNEGSKA (reference sequence). With 1 base removed from V and 4 bases from J, the gap between germline ends came to 15 bases. The CDR3 length is 15 residues. In DNA, the CDR3 is TGCAGTGCTAGAGTCTCTGGAGGAAACCCAGATACGCAGTATTTT. It yields the protein CSARVSGGNPDTQYF.

V is TRBV9 and J is TRBJ1-4; the D is unclear. The V gene lost 4 bases and the J gene lost 0 bases, with 7 bases spanning the gap. The CDR3 has 14 residues. Germline V CDR1 and CDR2: SGDLS, YYNGEE. The CDR3 spells CASSLSSTNEKLFF. CDR3 bases: TGTGCCAGCAGCTTAAGCTCAACTAATGAAAAACTGTTTTTT.